These 20 T cell receptor beta chains came from one sample sequenced in a study of early T cells in non-severe SARS-CoV-2 infection. A single record per CDR3 protein comes from TCRdb applying MiXCR to the 5' RACE reads. This table has around 45,000 distinct CDR3 sequences, around 3.6% appearing once. The sample was whole blood. The origin of the receptors is an adult who was a healthcare worker with PCR-confirmed SARS-CoV-2 infection or an uninfected control (not recorded which).

This clonotype was counted at least ten times. The CDR3: CSVVGYEQFF. CDR3 sequence (DNA): TGCAGCGTTGTAGGGTATGAGCAGTTCTTC. The V and J genes are TRBV29-1 and TRBJ2-1; D remains unclear. The CDR3 length is 10 residues. Deletions cut 4 bases from V and 8 bases from J, with 6 bases between. CDR1 and CDR2 (germline): SQVTM, ANQGSEA.

At least ten counts were recorded for this clonotype. For the CDR3, the DNA is TGTGCCAGCAGGCGGACTAGCGGGAGCACAGATACGCAGTATTTT. This translates into CASRRTSGSTDTQYF. The chain employs TRBV7-2 and TRBJ2-3, with 11 nucleotides matching TRBD2. Germline CDR1 reads SGHTA; CDR2 reads FQGNSA. The junction had 2 bases not matched to a gene; V was cut back by 6 bases and J by 0 bases. This CDR3 comprises 15 residues.

This clonotype was recorded many times. The chain is built from TRBV30 and TRBJ1-2, with D possibly TRBD1 on 6 matching bases. This CDR3 spans 16 amino acids. The germline V gene has CDR1 GTSNPN and CDR2 SVGIG (reference sequence). Trimming cost V 0 bases and J 2 bases, with 16 bases left between them. The CDR3, as DNA: TGTGCCTGGAGTGTAGACGGGACACTTTTGAACTATGGCTACACCTTC. Amino acid sequence: CAWSVDGTLLNYGYTF.

In this sample, this clonotype turned up many times. The chain combines TRBV30 with TRBJ1-5, with D hard to call. The CDR3 sequence is 13 residues long. The germline V gene encodes CDR1 GTSNPN and CDR2 SVGIG (reference sequence). V gave up 0 bases and J gave up 1 base, with 4 bases separating them. CDR3 sequence: CAWSVRSNQPQHF. In DNA, the CDR3 is TGTGCCTGGAGTGTACGGAGCAATCAGCCCCAGCATTTT.

This clonotype came up many times. The CDR3 coding sequence is TGTGCCAGCAGCTCCCTGAACGACCAAGATACGCAGTATTTT. Protein product: CASSSLNDQDTQYF. This chain uses TRBV11-2 with TRBJ2-3; D remains unclear. Germline CDR1 is SGHAT and CDR2 is FQNNGV. This CDR3 is built from 14 residues. Trimming shortened V by 4 bases and J by 5 bases, and 13 bases separated the two germline ends.

The rearrangement links TRBV29-1 to TRBJ2-2, with TRBD2 matching over 7 bases. Germline-derived CDR1 and CDR2 are SQVTM and ANQGSEA. The J segment lost 2 bases and the V segment lost 4 bases, leaving 1 base of the junction unmatched. This CDR3 is 13 amino acids long. CDR3 sequence reads: CSVASGNTGELFF. The CDR3 bases are TGCAGCGTTGCTAGCGGCAACACCGGGGAGCTGTTTTTT.

This clonotype was counted only a few times. The rearrangement uses TRBV25-1 and TRBJ2-7, with unresolved D. Germline CDR1 is MGHDK and CDR2 is SYGVNS. V shed 3 bases and J shed 4 bases, with 10 bases lying between them. This CDR3 comprises 13 residues. The CDR3 loop is CASSDQVIYEQYF. Here the CDR3 DNA reads TGTGCCAGCAGTGACCAGGTAATTTACGAGCAGTACTTC.

The sample holds many counts of this clonotype. The genes are TRBV6-1 and TRBJ1-6, with no clear D. Trimming stripped 11 bases from V and 9 bases from J, with 17 bases between. Germline values: CDR1 MNHNS, CDR2 SASEGT. This CDR3 is 13 amino acids long. The CDR3 sequence: CAAPGREGSPLHF. CDR3 bases: TGTGCCGCCCCGGGCCGGGAGGGTTCACCCCTCCACTTT.

This clonotype was seen only a few times. The chain has TRBV7-9 and TRBJ1-1, with 9 bases matching TRBD1. The CDR3 is 15 residues long. Germline values: CDR1 SEHNR, CDR2 FQNEAQ (reference sequence). V shed 4 bases, J shed 2 bases, and the junction held 5 bases outside the gene matches. The CDR3 loop reads CASSYTGQGNTEAFF. The CDR3 DNA follows: TGTGCCAGCAGCTATACGGGACAGGGCAACACTGAAGCTTTCTTT.

The sample holds many counts of this clonotype. The CDR3 spells CSVPGLADNEQFF. As DNA, the CDR3 is TGCAGTGTCCCCGGACTAGCGGACAATGAGCAGTTCTTC. This chain joins TRBV20-1 and TRBJ2-1, with 10 nucleotides matching TRBD2. Germline V lookup: CDR1 DFQATT, CDR2 SNEGSKA (reference sequence). V shed 7 bases and J 5 bases; nucleotides not matched to a gene: 5. The CDR3 length is 13 residues.

This rearrangement joins TRBV7-6 to TRBJ1-6, with 9 bases matching TRBD1. The V segment lost 2 bases and the J segment 10 bases; nucleotides outside the gene matches: 6. Germline V CDR1 and CDR2: SGHVS, FNYEAQ. CDR3 length: 15 amino acids. CDR3 DNA sequence: TGTGCCAGCAGCTTATATGGACAGGGGAAATCACCCCTCCACTTT. Translated: CASSLYGQGKSPLHF. The variable domain in full, completed from reference TRBV7-6 and TRBJ1-6, reads GAGVSQSPRYKVTKRGQDVALRCDPISGHVSLYWYRQALGQGPEFLTYFNYEAQQDKSGLPNDRFSAERPEGSISTLTIQRTEQRDSAMYRCASSLYGQGKSPLHFGNGTRLTVT.

Regarding this clonotype: The junction does not match germline at one end; this may be a read error. The chain couples TRBV27 to TRBJ2-3, with 10 positions matching TRBD1. The CDR3 length is 14 residues. From germline, CDR1 is MNHEY and CDR2 SMNVEV (reference sequence). The CDR3 loop is CASSLTGGADTRYF. DNA for the CDR3: TGTGCCAGCAGTTTGACAGGGGGCGCAGATACGCGGTATTTT.

This clonotype was detected ten times or more. The rearrangement links TRBV7-9 to TRBJ2-2; D is ambiguous. This CDR3 comprises 16 residues. V was shortened by 4 bases and J by 4 bases, with 16 bases between the two germline ends. Germline V gene data show CDR1 as SEHNR and CDR2 as FQNEAQ (reference sequence). The CDR3 DNA sequence: TGTGCCAGCAGCTATACAGCCGTGGCCGGCACCGGGGAGCTGTTTTTT. It specifies CASSYTAVAGTGELFF. The whole variable domain, filled in from reference TRBV7-9 and TRBJ2-2, reads DTGVSQNPRHKITKRGQNVTFRCDPISEHNRLYWYRQTLGQGPEFLTYFQNEAQLEKSRLLSDRFSAERPKGSFSTLEIQRTEQGDSAMYLCASSYTAVAGTGELFFGEGSRLTVL.

This clonotype appeared many times. The V call is TRBV20-1, the J call TRBJ2-7; weak D call: TRBD2 (6 bases). Trimming cost V 0 bases and J 4 bases, with 7 bases left between them. Germline assignment: CDR1 DFQATT and CDR2 SNEGSKA (reference sequence). The CDR3 extends over 12 amino acids. This CDR3 is CSAREAGYEQYF. The CDR3 DNA reads as TGCAGTGCTAGAGAAGCGGGTTACGAGCAGTACTTC.

This clonotype was detected ten times or more. The V call is TRBV5-5, the J call TRBJ1-1; no clear D gene. The V and J ends lost 4 bases and 4 bases respectively, with 8 bases between them. CDR3 length equals 12 residues. Germline V gene lookup returns CDR1 SGHKS and CDR2 YYEKEE (reference sequence). CDR3 sequence (DNA): TGTGCCAGCAGCCGTACGACCACTGAAGCTTTCTTT. This sequence encodes CASSRTTTEAFF.

The rearrangement links TRBV10-3 to TRBJ2-3, with 10 bases matching TRBD1. The CDR3 runs 14 residues. V lost 6 bases and J lost 4; bases outside the gene matches: 4. Germline V lookup: CDR1 ENHRY, CDR2 SYGVKD. The CDR3 nucleotides are TGTGCCATCAGAATGGGGACAGGGGCAGATACGCAGTATTTT. Encoded protein: CAIRMGTGADTQYF.

There are many counts of this clonotype. The chain has TRBV19 and TRBJ2-1, with 9 bases lining up with TRBD2. V was pared by 7 bases and J by 6 bases, with 7 bases of the junction left unmatched. Germline loops: CDR1 LNHDA, CDR2 SQIVND (reference sequence). The CDR3 is made up of 14 amino acids. CDR3 loop: CASTGTSYTNEQFF. The CDR3 DNA reads as TGTGCCAGTACCGGGACTAGCTATACCAATGAGCAGTTCTTC.

This clonotype appeared many times. The chain couples TRBV6-1 to TRBJ2-7, with 9 nucleotides matching TRBD1. This CDR3 contains 12 residues. V was pared by 7 bases and J by 4 bases, with 2 bases of the junction left unmatched. Germline lookup yields CDR1 MNHNS and CDR2 SASEGT. The CDR3 DNA sequence: TGTGCCAGCACACAGGGGGCATACGAGCAGTACTTC. Translating gives CASTQGAYEQYF.

This clonotype was found many times. This chain links TRBV18 with TRBJ2-3; 16 nucleotides match TRBD2. The CDR3 is made up of 16 amino acids. V shed 4 bases and J 4 bases; nucleotides not matched to a gene: 2. CDR1 KGHSH and CDR2 LQKENI come from the germline V gene. The CDR3 DNA follows: TGTGCCAGCTCACTGGGACTAGCGGGAGGGCCAGATACGCAGTATTTT. Translated, it gives CASSLGLAGGPDTQYF.

This clonotype was observed at least ten times. The rearrangement uses TRBV3-1 and TRBJ2-2; the D is unclear. CDR1 and CDR2 (germline): LGHDT, YNNKEL (reference sequence). The CDR3 consists of 14 residues. V lost 0 bases and J lost 7, with 9 bases in between. The CDR3 coding sequence is TGTGCCAGCAGCCAAGATGCGCCGGTCGGGGAGCTGTTTTTT. Amino acid sequence: CASSQDAPVGELFF.